Shown below are 32 T cell receptor beta chains from a single sample sequenced in a study of blood T cell repertoires in COVID-19 (dated by TCRdb to 2020 to 2022). Receptors were amplified or captured by the immunoSEQ multiplex PCR assay. TCRdb took this table from immuneACCESS and kept in-frame rearrangements with V and J called. Such tables lack part of the clones; where checked against another copy, unresolved V genes explain under half of the gap, and the rest is unexplained. For this sample there are more than 250,000 clones; 80% to 90% appear just once. The biggest ten clones account for around 2.1% of the sample. Sequenced material: PBMCs or T cells enriched from blood (not recorded which). These receptors were taken from a man aged 30-40 years who had recovered from COVID-19.

The chain recombines TRBV29-1 with TRBJ1-3; D ambiguous. CDR1 is SQVTM, CDR2 ANQGSEA, per germline. The CDR3 is made up of 16 amino acids. Between the trimmed V and J ends, which lost 5 bases and 3 bases, there was a span of 20 bases. The CDR3 nucleotides are TGCAGCGTTACCCCGTATCGGGGTGATCGTGGAAACACCATATATTTT. Encoded protein: CSVTPYRGDRGNTIYF.

This rearrangement joins TRBV20-1 to TRBJ2-2; D gene uncertain. Deletions cut 2 bases from V and 9 bases from J, with 7 bases between. Germline V CDR1 and CDR2: DFQATT, SNEGSKA (reference sequence). CDR3 length: 11 amino acids. As DNA, the CDR3 is TGCAGTGCTAGATCTCCCCGGGAGCTGTTTTTT. Its translation is CSARSPRELFF.

This sequence joins TRBV24-1 and TRBJ1-2; 7 nucleotides align to TRBD1. The CDR3 covers 14 residues. The trim removed 3 bases at V and 3 bases at J, leaving 3 bases unmatched. Germline-derived CDR1 and CDR2 are KGHDR and SFDVKD. CDR3 amino acids: CATSDKGTDYGYTF. Written as DNA, the CDR3 is TGTGCCACCAGTGATAAAGGGACAGACTATGGCTACACCTTC.

The CDR3 here is CASSQEAGGAVDTQYF. The CDR3 DNA sequence: TGTGCCAGCAGCCAAGAGGCCGGGGGGGCCGTAGATACGCAGTATTTT. The chain employs TRBV4-2 and TRBJ2-3; 8 bases agree with TRBD2. CDR1 and CDR2 (germline): LGHNA, YNFKEQ. The trim removed 0 bases at V and 5 bases at J, leaving 7 bases unmatched. The CDR3 contains 16 residues.

V usage is TRBV7-9 and J usage is TRBJ2-7; 13 bases align to TRBD2. The V gene end was trimmed by 5 bases and the J gene end by 7 bases; junction bases not matched to a gene: 8. Germline V lookup: CDR1 SEHNR, CDR2 FQNEAQ (reference sequence). There are 15 residues in the CDR3. Here the CDR3 reads CASSPRTSGGGEQYF. For the CDR3, the DNA is TGTGCCAGCAGCCCCCGGACTAGCGGGGGAGGTGAGCAGTACTTC.

The chain carries TRBV4-3 and TRBJ1-4; a possible D gene is TRBD1 (6 bases). From germline, CDR1 is LGHNA and CDR2 YSLEER. The CDR3 has 14 residues. V gave up 1 base and J gave up 8 bases, with 11 bases separating them. CDR3 bases: TGCGCCAGCAGCCAAGGGGGGGGCCGAGAAAAACTGTTTTTT. Translating it yields CASSQGGGREKLFF.

CDR3 loop: CASSLMMTSEETQYF. The CDR3, as DNA: TGTGCCAGCAGCCTAATGATGACTAGCGAAGAGACCCAGTACTTC. The genes are TRBV3-1 (or the pseudogene TRBV3-2) and TRBJ2-5; TRBD2 agrees at 8 bases. The CDR3 length is 15 residues. CDR1 and CDR2 from the germline V gene are LGHDT and YNNKEL (reference sequence). V was clipped by 4 bases and J by 3 bases; unmatched bases: 7.

V and J are TRBV9 and TRBJ2-7, with a tentative D call TRBD2 (7 bases). The CDR3 is 15 amino acids. Germline V gene data show CDR1 as SGDLS and CDR2 as YYNGEE. The V and J ends lost 3 bases and 2 bases respectively, with 15 bases between them. Here the CDR3 DNA reads TGTGCCAGCAGCGAGGGGGGGAATGCCCCCTACGAGCAGTACTTC. Protein sequence: CASSEGGNAPYEQYF.

This clone was detected only once. V is TRBV19 and J is TRBJ1-5; D might be TRBD1 (6 bases). Germline CDR1 is LNHDA and CDR2 is SQIVND (reference sequence). This CDR3 spans 16 amino acids. Trimming left V 0 bases short and J 3 bases short, with 12 bases between. The CDR3 region is CASSIEGGAFNQPQHF. Here the CDR3 DNA reads TGTGCCAGTAGTATAGAAGGGGGGGCCTTCAATCAGCCCCAGCATTTT.

The rearrangement joins TRBV7-6 to TRBJ1-1, with D perhaps matching TRBD1 (5 bases). The CDR3 spans 13 residues. V lost 6 bases, J lost 1 base, and 9 bases lay in between. Germline lookup yields CDR1 SGHVS and CDR2 FNYEAQ. CDR3 coding DNA: TGTGCCAGCAGATCCGGGGGGAACACTGAAGCTTTCTTT. This translates into CASRSGGNTEAFF.

This chain uses TRBV20-1 with TRBJ2-1, with no clear D. Trimming cost V 7 bases and J 6 bases, with 10 bases left between them. The CDR3 spans 11 residues. Germline V gives CDR1 DFQATT, CDR2 SNEGSKA (reference sequence). The CDR3 loop reads CSGRVRNEQFF. For the CDR3, the DNA is TGCAGTGGGAGAGTACGCAATGAGCAGTTCTTC.

This chain joins TRBV19 and TRBJ1-2; D is ambiguous. V dropped 3 bases and J dropped 8 bases, with 16 bases sitting between them. The CDR3 consists of 14 residues. CDR1 and CDR2 (germline): LNHDA, SQIVND (reference sequence). CDR3 in amino acids: CASSIGRLYGGYTF. The DNA of the CDR3 is TGTGCCAGTAGTATCGGCAGGCTCTATGGGGGCTACACCTTC.

This chain joins TRBV19 and TRBJ1-5; no clear D. This CDR3 contains 15 residues. The V end lost 1 base, the J end lost 7 bases, and 14 bases lay between the germline ends. CDR1 is LNHDA, CDR2 SQIVND, per germline (reference sequence). The DNA for the CDR3 is TGTGCCAGTAGTATAGGAGTCGGGCCGGGGCAGCCCCAGCATTTT. Protein sequence: CASSIGVGPGQPQHF.

The J gene is TRBJ2-1, the V gene TRBV29-1; D is unresolved. Germline assignment: CDR1 SQVTM and CDR2 ANQGSEA. The CDR3 consists of 10 residues. V was shortened by 7 bases and J by 4 bases, with 5 bases between the two germline ends. CDR3 amino acids: CSGRYNEQFF. The CDR3 bases are TGCAGCGGCAGGTACAATGAGCAGTTCTTC.

The chain recombines TRBV25-1 with TRBJ1-2, with 9 bases fitting TRBD1. Germline V CDR1 and CDR2: MGHDK, SYGVNS. The CDR3 length is 14 residues. V trimming: 3 bases; J trimming: 4 bases; junction bases outside the gene matches: 3. CDR3 coding DNA: TGTGCCAGCAGTGATCTGACAGGGGGCTATGGCTACACCTTC. It specifies CASSDLTGGYGYTF.

This chain links TRBV10-3 with TRBJ2-7; TRBD1 agrees at 9 bases. The CDR3 has 14 residues. V gave up 4 bases and J gave up 0 bases; unmatched junction bases: 1. Per the germline V gene, CDR1 is ENHRY and CDR2 is SYGVKD. CDR3 nucleotides: TGTGCCATCAGTGCGGACAGGGGCTCCTACGAGCAGTACTTC. Its protein product is CAISADRGSYEQYF.

The V call is TRBV7-9, the J call TRBJ1-4; 10 bases map to TRBD1. CDR1 and CDR2 from the germline V gene are SEHNR and FQNEAQ (reference sequence). With 5 bases clipped from V and 5 bases from J, the junction kept 5 bases outside the gene matches. The CDR3 spans 15 residues. The CDR3 DNA reads as TGTGCCAGCAGCGCCCTGGGACAGGGGAATGAAAAACTGTTTTTT. It yields the protein CASSALGQGNEKLFF. The whole variable domain, remainder taken from reference TRBV7-9 and TRBJ1-4, is DTGVSQNPRHKITKRGQNVTFRCDPISEHNRLYWYRQTLGQGPEFLTYFQNEAQLEKSRLLSDRFSAERPKGSFSTLEIQRTEQGDSAMYLCASSALGQGNEKLFFGSGTQLSVL.

CDR3 amino acids: CASSYSPSYTEAFF. The CDR3 region has the DNA TGTGCCAGCAGTTACTCTCCCAGTTACACTGAAGCTTTCTTT. The chain couples TRBV6-5 to TRBJ1-1; D uncertain. The ends were cut back, 0 bases at V and 3 bases at J, with 8 bases in the middle. The CDR3 extends over 14 amino acids. The V gene's germline CDR1 is MNHEY and CDR2 SVGAGI.

This clone was observed once. V is TRBV5-1 and J is TRBJ1-3; unclear D gene. Germline CDR1 is SGHRS and CDR2 is YFSETQ. CDR3 size: 14 residues. V shed 4 bases and J shed 0 bases, with 8 bases lying between them. The CDR3 sequence: CASSPAGSGNTIYF. The CDR3 DNA is TGCGCCAGCAGCCCAGCAGGCTCTGGAAACACCATATATTTT.

This chain joins TRBV6-5 and TRBJ1-2; D might be TRBD1 (5 bases). V dropped 2 bases and J dropped 7 bases, with 11 bases sitting between them. Germline assignment: CDR1 MNHEY and CDR2 SVGAGI. The CDR3 contains 13 residues. CDR3 sequence reads: CASSYRDRGGYTF. The CDR3, as DNA: TGTGCCAGCAGTTACAGGGATAGGGGTGGCTACACCTTC.

The V and J genes are TRBV9 and TRBJ2-2; a weak D match, TRBD1 (6 bases). Germline loops: CDR1 SGDLS, CDR2 YYNGEE. Trimming shortened V by 4 bases and J by 4 bases, and 14 bases separated the two germline ends. CDR3 length: 15 amino acids. The CDR3 loop is CASSFYSRGTGELFF. The CDR3 DNA follows: TGTGCCAGCAGCTTCTACTCCAGGGGCACCGGGGAGCTGTTTTTT.

This clone occurred a few times. V gene TRBV3-1 (or the pseudogene TRBV3-2) combines with J gene TRBJ1-6; D is perhaps TRBD1 (5 bases). V dropped 1 base and J dropped 6 bases, with 13 bases sitting between them. CDR1 and CDR2 (germline): LGHDT, YNNKEL (reference sequence). This CDR3 is 16 amino acids long. The DNA for the CDR3 is TGTGCCAGCAGCCAAGGGGCGGGGCCGCGTAATTCACCCCTCCACTTT. Amino acid sequence: CASSQGAGPRNSPLHF.

V is TRBV19 and J is TRBJ1-4; 7 bases agree with TRBD1. The trim removed 1 base at V and 8 bases at J, leaving 7 bases unmatched. The CDR3 contains 15 residues. The V gene's germline CDR1 is LNHDA and CDR2 SQIVND (reference sequence). In DNA form, the CDR3 reads TGTGCCAGTAGTATAGGCCGGGACAGAAGAGAAAAACTGTTTTTT. As protein: CASSIGRDRREKLFF.

CDR3 residues: CASSIGGGRNQPQHF. CDR3 nucleotide sequence: TGTGCCAGTAGTATAGGGGGGGGACGCAATCAGCCCCAGCATTTT. The V and J genes are TRBV19 and TRBJ1-5; D may be TRBD1 (5 bases). V was trimmed by 1 base and J by 2 bases, leaving 9 bases between them. In germline, CDR1 is LNHDA, CDR2 SQIVND (reference sequence). This CDR3 region has 15 residues.

Regarding this clone: Its ends do not fully match the called genes, so a read error is possible. The chain recombines TRBV7-7 with TRBJ2-5; 12 positions agree with TRBD2. CDR1 is SSHAT and CDR2 is FNYEAQ in the germline V gene (reference sequence). The CDR3 is 15 residues long. This CDR3 is CASSLTSGGQETQYF. CDR3 sequence (DNA): TGTGCTAGCAGCTTGACTAGCGGGGGTCAAGAGACCCAGTACTTC.

This sequence joins TRBV7-2 and TRBJ1-6, with D maybe TRBD1 (6 bases). CDR1 SGHTA and CDR2 FQGNSA come from the germline V gene. This CDR3 has 12 residues. The V gene lost 2 bases and the J gene lost 11 bases, with 7 bases spanning the gap. The CDR3 nucleotides read TGTGCCAGCAGCTTACAGGGGACACCCCTCCACTTT. It specifies CASSLQGTPLHF.

This clone came up once. The rearrangement joins TRBV11-1 to TRBJ1-2; 7 nucleotides line up with TRBD1. Germline V gene sequence: CDR1 SGHAT, CDR2 FQDESV (reference sequence). V lost 5 bases, J lost 4 bases, and 7 bases stayed unmatched. This CDR3 has 14 amino acids. CDR3 region: CASSPQQGTYGYTF. CDR3 coding DNA: TGTGCCAGCAGCCCTCAACAGGGGACCTATGGCTACACCTTC. Together with reference TRBV11-1 and TRBJ1-2, the CDR3 gives the full variable domain: EAEVAQSPRYKITEKSQAVAFWCDPISGHATLYWYRQILGQGPELLVQFQDESVVDDSQLPKDRFSAERLKGVDSTLKIQPAELGDSAMYLCASSPQQGTYGYTFGSGTRLTVV.

The V gene is TRBV6-4, the J gene TRBJ2-5; D not certain. CDR1 and CDR2 (germline): MRHNA, SNTAGT. The CDR3 is made up of 15 amino acids. Trimming stripped 0 bases from V and 5 bases from J, with 13 bases between. CDR3 sequence (DNA): TGTGCCAGCAGTGACTCGAGTTCGGGTGGTGAGACCCAGTACTTC. Amino acids: CASSDSSSGGETQYF.

J is TRBJ2-7 and V is TRBV4-1; D call uncertain. The germline V gene encodes CDR1 MGHRA and CDR2 YSYEKL. The V end lost 0 bases, the J end lost 4 bases, and 13 bases lay between the germline ends. The CDR3 runs to 15 residues. The CDR3 protein is CASSQDLTRLYEQYF. The CDR3 nucleotides are TGCGCCAGCAGCCAAGATCTGACCAGGTTATACGAGCAGTACTTC.

This chain connects TRBV2 to TRBJ1-4; 10 bases match TRBD1. V lost 6 bases to trimming and J lost 6 bases; unmatched junction nucleotides: 10. Germline CDR1 reads SNHLY; CDR2 reads FYNNEI. The CDR3 contains 16 residues. The DNA for the CDR3 is TGTGCCAGCAGGAATCTCGGGGACAGGGGATATGAAAAACTGTTTTTT. Its translation is CASRNLGDRGYEKLFF.

This clone was observed at least ten times. The chain joins TRBV11-3 to TRBJ2-1, with 8 bases that match TRBD1. Germline V gene sequence: CDR1 SGHNT, CDR2 YENEEA. The V segment lost 1 base and the J segment 8 bases; nucleotides outside the gene matches: 10. The CDR3 is 16 residues long. The CDR3 coding sequence is TGTGCCAGCAGCTTAGGGGTTAATCAGGGGGCGGATGAGCAGTTCTTC. This codes for CASSLGVNQGADEQFF.

The V gene is TRBV29-1, the J gene TRBJ1-2; D call uncertain. Germline V gives CDR1 SQVTM, CDR2 ANQGSEA. The CDR3 consists of 12 residues. V dropped 0 bases and J dropped 7 bases, with 9 bases sitting between them. The CDR3 region has the DNA TGCAGCGTTGAAGATCGGGTAGGTGGCTACACCTTC. Protein product: CSVEDRVGGYTF.